The clone carrying this TCR beta chain showed up just a few times. This sample is part of a study of blood T cell repertoires in COVID-19. The overall study: The analysed material was cDNA or gDNA that came from T cells, B-cell-depleted T cells, or PBMCs.

In the original workflow: Researchers report that nucleated cell counts were estimated from reference gene primer amplification. Assay used: immunoSEQ multiplex PCR; TCRdb lists only in-frame clones, some missing. The V and J calls and clone size come from that table; D and trimming were worked out from the DNA. The top ten clones hold 1% of a sample with 250,000 to 400,000 clones, around 86% of them seen once. CDR1 is SGHTA, CDR2 FQGNSA, per germline. Trimming stripped 1 base from V and 7 bases from J, with 13 bases between. The CDR3 runs to 15 residues. The sequenced sample consisted of peripheral blood. The sequence derives from a man aged 50-60 years with active or convalescent COVID-19. J is TRBJ2-2 and V is TRBV7-2, with D possibly TRBD1 on 6 matching bases. CDR3 DNA: TGTGCCAGCAGCTTAGTGGGGGCCCGGAGCGGGGAGCTGTTTTTT. This sequence encodes CASSLVGARSGELFF.